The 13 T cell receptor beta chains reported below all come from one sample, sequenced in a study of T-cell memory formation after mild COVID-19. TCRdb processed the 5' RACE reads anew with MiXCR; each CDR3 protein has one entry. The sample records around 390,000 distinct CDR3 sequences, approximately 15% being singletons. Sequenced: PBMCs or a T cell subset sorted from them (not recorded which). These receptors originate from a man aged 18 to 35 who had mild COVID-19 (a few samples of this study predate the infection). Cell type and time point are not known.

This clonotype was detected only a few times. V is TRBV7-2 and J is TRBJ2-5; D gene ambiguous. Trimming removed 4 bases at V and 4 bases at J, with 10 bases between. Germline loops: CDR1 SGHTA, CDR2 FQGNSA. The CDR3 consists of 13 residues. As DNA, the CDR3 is TGTGCCAGCAGCTCTAGGACGTTAGAGACCCAGTACTTC. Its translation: CASSSRTLETQYF.

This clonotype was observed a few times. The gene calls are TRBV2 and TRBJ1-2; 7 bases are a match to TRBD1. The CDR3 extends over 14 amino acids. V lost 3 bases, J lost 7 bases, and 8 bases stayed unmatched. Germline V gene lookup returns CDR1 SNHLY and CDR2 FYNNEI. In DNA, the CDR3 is TGTGCCAGCAGTGACCAGAGAGGGACAGTTGGCTACACCTTC. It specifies CASSDQRGTVGYTF. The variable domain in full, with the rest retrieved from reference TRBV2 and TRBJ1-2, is EPEVTQTPSHQVTQMGQEVILRCVPISNHLYFYWYRQILGQKVEFLVSFYNNEISEKSEIFDDQFSVERPDGSNFTLKIRSTKLEDSAMYFCASSDQRGTVGYTFGSGTRLTVV.

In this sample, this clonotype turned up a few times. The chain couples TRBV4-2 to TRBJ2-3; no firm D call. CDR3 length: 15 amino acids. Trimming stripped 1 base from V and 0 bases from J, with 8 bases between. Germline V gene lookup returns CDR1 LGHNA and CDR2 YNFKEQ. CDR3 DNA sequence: TGTGCCAGCAGCCAAGTGTTGCGAAGCACAGATACGCAGTATTTT. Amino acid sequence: CASSQVLRSTDTQYF.

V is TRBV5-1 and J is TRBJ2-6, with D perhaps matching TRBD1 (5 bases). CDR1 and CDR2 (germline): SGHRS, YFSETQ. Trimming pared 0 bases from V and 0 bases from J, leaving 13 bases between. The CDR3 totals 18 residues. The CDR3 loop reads CASSLVGQLSSGANVLTF. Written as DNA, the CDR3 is TGCGCCAGCAGCTTGGTGGGGCAGTTGAGCTCTGGGGCCAACGTCCTGACTTTC.

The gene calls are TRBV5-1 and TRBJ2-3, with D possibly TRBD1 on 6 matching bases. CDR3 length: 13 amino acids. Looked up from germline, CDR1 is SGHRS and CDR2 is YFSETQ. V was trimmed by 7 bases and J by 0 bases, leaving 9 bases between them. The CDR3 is CASSGDSTDTQYF. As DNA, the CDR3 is TGCGCCAGCTCAGGGGATAGCACAGATACGCAGTATTTT.

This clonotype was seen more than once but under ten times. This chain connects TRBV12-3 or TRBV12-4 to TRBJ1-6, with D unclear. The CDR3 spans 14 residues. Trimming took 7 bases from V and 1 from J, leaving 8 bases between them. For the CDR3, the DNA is TGTGCCAGCAACATTAGGTCCTATAATTCACCCCTCCACTTT. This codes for CASNIRSYNSPLHF.

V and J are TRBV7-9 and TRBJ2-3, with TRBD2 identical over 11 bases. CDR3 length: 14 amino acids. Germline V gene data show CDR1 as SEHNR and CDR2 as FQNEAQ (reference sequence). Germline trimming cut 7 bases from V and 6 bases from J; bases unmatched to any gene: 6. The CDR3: CASTTLAGVDTQYF. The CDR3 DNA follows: TGTGCCAGCACCACACTAGCGGGGGTTGATACGCAGTATTTT. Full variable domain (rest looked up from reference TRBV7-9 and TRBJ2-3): DTGVSQNPRHKITKRGQNVTFRCDPISEHNRLYWYRQTLGQGPEFLTYFQNEAQLEKSRLLSDRFSAERPKGSFSTLEIQRTEQGDSAMYLCASTTLAGVDTQYFGPGTRLTVL.

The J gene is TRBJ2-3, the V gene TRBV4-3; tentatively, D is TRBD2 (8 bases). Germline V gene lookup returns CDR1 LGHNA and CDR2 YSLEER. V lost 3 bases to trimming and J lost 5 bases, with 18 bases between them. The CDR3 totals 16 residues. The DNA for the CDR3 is TGCGCCAGCAGCCAGGTCGGGAGGGGGCAGGGAGATACGCAGTATTTT. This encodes CASSQVGRGQGDTQYF.

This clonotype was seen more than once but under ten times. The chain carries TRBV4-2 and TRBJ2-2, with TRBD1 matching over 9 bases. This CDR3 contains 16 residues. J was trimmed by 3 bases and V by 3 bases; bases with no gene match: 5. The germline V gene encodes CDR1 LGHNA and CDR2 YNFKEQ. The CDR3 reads CASSHEGDRDTGELFF. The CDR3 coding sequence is TGTGCCAGCAGCCATGAGGGGGACAGGGACACCGGGGAGCTGTTTTTT.

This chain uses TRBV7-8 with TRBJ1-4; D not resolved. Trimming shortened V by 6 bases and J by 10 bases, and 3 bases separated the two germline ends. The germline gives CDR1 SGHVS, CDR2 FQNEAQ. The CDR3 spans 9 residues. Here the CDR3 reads CASSGKLFF. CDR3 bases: TGTGCCAGCAGTGGAAAACTGTTTTTT.

The CDR3 protein is CASSIRDGAFF. Written as DNA, the CDR3 is TGTGCCAGCAGTATACGGGACGGGGCTTTCTTT. The chain recombines TRBV28 with TRBJ1-1; perhaps TRBD1 as D (5 bases). Per germline, CDR1 MDHEN and CDR2 SYDVKM. The CDR3 has 11 amino acids. V lost 5 bases, J lost 11 bases, and 12 bases lay in between.

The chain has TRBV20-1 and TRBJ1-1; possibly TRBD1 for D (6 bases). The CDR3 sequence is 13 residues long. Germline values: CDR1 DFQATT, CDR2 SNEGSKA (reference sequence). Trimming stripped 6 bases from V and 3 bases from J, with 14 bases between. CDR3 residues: CSAGNGGYTEAFF. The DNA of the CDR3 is TGCAGTGCGGGGAATGGGGGCTACACTGAAGCTTTCTTT.

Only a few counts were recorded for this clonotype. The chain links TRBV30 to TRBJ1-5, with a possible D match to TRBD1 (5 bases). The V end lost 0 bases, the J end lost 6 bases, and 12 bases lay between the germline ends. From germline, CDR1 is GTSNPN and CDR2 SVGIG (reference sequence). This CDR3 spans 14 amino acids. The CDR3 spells CAWSVSGSGQPQHF. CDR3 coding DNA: TGTGCCTGGAGTGTTTCAGGGAGCGGTCAGCCCCAGCATTTT.